Listed here are 18 T cell receptor beta chains from one sample, sequenced in a study of shared clonotypes between healthy human individuals. Here immunoSEQ multiplex PCR was the method, and the copy in TCRdb shows in-frame clones only, minus some. The sample lists some 1,900,000 clones, around 96% occurring once. CD8 cells classed as naive were CD45RO-negative and positively selected for CCR7, excluding terminally differentiated effector memory CD45RA+ cells. Sequencing input: naive CD8+ T cells sorted from blood. These receptors came from a man aged 18 to 29 in good health.

This sequence joins TRBV27 and TRBJ1-3; 8 nucleotides match TRBD1. Germline V gives CDR1 MNHEY, CDR2 SMNVEV (reference sequence). This CDR3 region has 15 residues. J was trimmed by 3 bases and V by 4 bases; bases with no gene match: 5. DNA for the CDR3: TGTGCCAGCAGTTCGGACAGGGCCCATGGAAACACCATATATTTT. This gives the protein CASSSDRAHGNTIYF.

The J gene is TRBJ2-3, the V gene TRBV18; 8 positions match TRBD2. The trim removed 2 bases at V and 0 bases at J, leaving 7 bases unmatched. The CDR3 is made up of 17 amino acids. In germline, CDR1 is KGHSH, CDR2 LQKENI. The CDR3 DNA sequence: TGTGCCAGCTCACCAGAAGAGATAGCGGGGAGCACAGATACGCAGTATTTT. It specifies CASSPEEIAGSTDTQYF.

A single count supports this clone. V gene TRBV10-3 combines with J gene TRBJ2-1; 10 positions match TRBD2. CDR3 length: 17 amino acids. V lost 4 bases and J lost 7; bases outside the gene matches: 13. Germline CDR1 ENHRY, CDR2 SYGVKD. The CDR3, as DNA: TGTGCCATCAGTGGCGGGACACTAGCGGGGACCTTTAATGAGCAGTTCTTC. Its translation: CAISGGTLAGTFNEQFF.

The CDR3 bases are TGTGCCAGCAGTTTATCGCAGGGGGCAACCTACGAGCAGTACTTC. Amino acids: CASSLSQGATYEQYF. V usage is TRBV28 and J usage is TRBJ2-7; 8 nucleotides align to TRBD1. The CDR3 covers 15 residues. CDR1 is MDHEN and CDR2 is SYDVKM in the germline V gene. Losses at the gene ends were 1 base for V and 2 bases for J; bases not matched to a gene: 4.

As concerns this clone: Other DNA sequences within the sample encode an identical CDR3. The chain has TRBV2 and TRBJ2-7, with D tentatively TRBD1 or TRBD2 (5 bases each). Germline CDR1 SNHLY, CDR2 FYNNEI. Trimming cost V 11 bases and J 4 bases, with 15 bases left between them. There are 12 residues in the CDR3. CDR3 in DNA: TGTGCCCTACAAGGGACCTCTTACGAGCAGTACTTC. It translates to CALQGTSYEQYF.

Worth noting for this clone: Additional DNA sequences in this sample encode the identical CDR3. CDR3 sequence reads: CASSSGGQGYEQYF. As DNA, the CDR3 is TGTGCCAGCAGTTCAGGGGGTCAGGGCTACGAGCAGTACTTC. This chain links TRBV6-5 with TRBJ2-7; 7 positions match TRBD1. Germline assignment: CDR1 MNHEY and CDR2 SVGAGI. The CDR3 consists of 14 residues. J lost 3 bases, V lost 4 bases, and 6 bases had no gene match.

The chain links TRBV28 to TRBJ2-2; D possibly corresponds to TRBD1 (6 bases). The V gene's germline CDR1 is MDHEN and CDR2 SYDVKM. The CDR3 totals 13 residues. Deletions cut 6 bases from V and 7 bases from J, with 12 bases between. The chain's CDR3 is CASRGAMGGELFF. DNA for the CDR3: TGTGCCAGCAGGGGGGCCATGGGCGGGGAGCTGTTTTTT.

This clone was seen once. This sequence joins TRBV30 and TRBJ2-7; D is undetermined. The CDR3 covers 13 residues. In germline, CDR1 is GTSNPN, CDR2 SVGIG (reference sequence). Trimming took off 1 base at V and 4 bases at J, with 11 bases between the two ends. CDR3 DNA: TGTGCCTGGAGTGATCAAAGGGCTTACGAGCAGTACTTC. Translation: CAWSDQRAYEQYF.

This chain joins TRBV18 and TRBJ2-2, with a weak D call TRBD2 (7 bases). From germline, CDR1 is KGHSH and CDR2 LQKENI. V shed 3 bases and J shed 7 bases, with 18 bases lying between them. There are 16 residues in the CDR3. CDR3 protein: CASSPSRGAEGGELFF. The CDR3 nucleotides are TGTGCCAGCTCACCGTCCCGGGGGGCCGAAGGCGGGGAGCTGTTTTTT.

This chain connects TRBV27 to TRBJ1-5; no reliable D call. This CDR3 has 14 residues. The V gene's germline CDR1 is MNHEY and CDR2 SMNVEV (reference sequence). Trimming took off 6 bases at V and 0 bases at J, with 9 bases between the two ends. CDR3 nucleotides: TGTGCCAGCAGCCCCGCAGGTAGCAATCAGCCCCAGCATTTT. Encoded protein: CASSPAGSNQPQHF.

V and J are TRBV9 and TRBJ1-2; weak D call: TRBD1 (6 bases). Germline CDR1 SGDLS, CDR2 YYNGEE. This CDR3 is 14 amino acids long. With 4 bases removed from V and 6 bases from J, the gap between germline ends came to 16 bases. The CDR3 region has the DNA TGTGCCAGCAGCCCCCGGTACAGGGAAGATGGCTACACCTTC. This codes for CASSPRYREDGYTF.

CDR3 protein: CASGPVSGGNTIYF. The CDR3 bases are TGTGCCAGCGGCCCCGTTTCTGGTGGAAACACCATATATTTT. J is TRBJ1-3 and V is TRBV7-9; D is unclear. Germline V CDR1 and CDR2: SEHNR, FQNEAQ (reference sequence). This CDR3 comprises 14 residues. With 8 bases removed from V and 3 bases from J, the gap between germline ends came to 14 bases.

The V and J genes are TRBV9 and TRBJ1-2; D gene ambiguous. CDR1 is SGDLS and CDR2 is YYNGEE in the germline V gene. The CDR3 has 14 amino acids. Between the trimmed V and J ends, which lost 3 bases and 0 bases, there was a span of 9 bases. DNA of the CDR3: TGTGCCAGCAGCGCCCCGTTTGCTAACTATGGCTACACCTTC. It encodes CASSAPFANYGYTF.

This clone was counted a few times. This chain uses TRBV19 with TRBJ1-1; no clear D. Trimming removed 8 bases from V and 9 bases from J, with 16 bases in between. CDR3 length: 12 amino acids. Germline loops: CDR1 LNHDA, CDR2 SQIVND (reference sequence). DNA for the CDR3: TGTGCCAGTGCCCTGGGCAGCTCGAAAGCTTTCTTT. This codes for CASALGSSKAFF.

V gene TRBV19 combines with J gene TRBJ2-1, with 12 nucleotides matching TRBD2. CDR3 length: 17 amino acids. Germline CDR1 and CDR2: LNHDA and SQIVND (reference sequence). The V segment lost 6 bases and the J segment 3 bases; nucleotides outside the gene matches: 9. The CDR3 bases are TGTGCCAGTAGCGTTCAACTAGCGGGGGGCCGCTACAATGAGCAGTTCTTC. The encoded protein is CASSVQLAGGRYNEQFF.

Comment on this clone: Within the sample, other DNA sequences also encode this same CDR3. This sequence joins TRBV27 and TRBJ2-7, with 7 bases that match TRBD1. The CDR3 spans 12 residues. V lost 8 bases, J lost 2 bases, and 3 bases stayed unmatched. Germline V gene data show CDR1 as MNHEY and CDR2 as SMNVEV (reference sequence). The CDR3 reads CASRQGAYEQYF. Written as DNA, the CDR3 is TGTGCCAGCCGCCAGGGGGCCTACGAGCAGTACTTC.

The chain is built from TRBV6-5 and TRBJ2-1, with 8 bases matching TRBD2. CDR1 and CDR2 (germline): MNHEY, SVGAGI. The CDR3 consists of 16 residues. V shed 0 bases and J 7 bases; nucleotides not matched to a gene: 8. The CDR3: CASSYSSGGPSNEQFF. The CDR3 DNA follows: TGTGCCAGCAGTTACTCGTCGGGAGGGCCCTCGAATGAGCAGTTCTTC.

The DNA for the CDR3 is TGTGCCAGCAGCTTGGAGGGACTAGCCGAGCAGTACTTC. This sequence encodes CASSLEGLAEQYF. V gene TRBV5-4 combines with J gene TRBJ2-7; 9 bases are shared with TRBD2. From germline, CDR1 is SGHNT and CDR2 YYREEE (reference sequence). This CDR3 comprises 13 residues. V was clipped by 0 bases and J by 6 bases; unmatched bases: 1.